Below are 22 T cell receptor beta chains sequenced from a single sample in a study of cytomegalovirus exposure and HLA in healthy donors. Both 60 Vbeta primers and 13 Jbeta primers went into the PCR. Clones were sequenced by immunoSEQ multiplex PCR, and TCRdb holds only the in-frame ones, with some missing. The table has approximately 100,000 clones, roughly 70% seen once; the top ten hold about 2.5%. The material sequenced was PBMCs. These receptors originate from a man aged 50-59 years in good health and CMV-seronegative.

This clone was counted only a few times. The chain uses TRBV29-1 and TRBJ2-7, with TRBD2 matching over 9 bases. The trim removed 3 bases at V and 4 bases at J, leaving 4 bases unmatched. Germline loops: CDR1 SQVTM, CDR2 ANQGSEA. This CDR3 spans 13 amino acids. CDR3 in amino acids: CSVEASGKYEQYF. The DNA of the CDR3 is TGCAGCGTTGAGGCTAGCGGGAAGTACGAGCAGTACTTC.

This clone was detected only a few times. The V call is TRBV29-1, the J call TRBJ1-2, with 7 bases lining up with TRBD1. With V trimmed by 7 bases and J by 3 bases, 5 bases remained unmatched. Germline lookup yields CDR1 SQVTM and CDR2 ANQGSEA. The length of the CDR3 is 12 residues. CDR3 sequence (DNA): TGCAGCGCTGGACAGGCTGACTATGGCTACACCTTC. Its translation is CSAGQADYGYTF.

The rearrangement joins TRBV6-1 to TRBJ2-4; TRBD2 is a possible D gene (6 bases). CDR1 and CDR2 from the germline V gene are MNHNS and SASEGT. V was pared by 6 bases and J by 1 base, with 10 bases between. The CDR3 extends over 14 amino acids. CDR3: CASRVTSAKNIQYF. The CDR3 bases are TGTGCCAGCAGAGTAACTAGCGCCAAAAACATTCAGTACTTC.

The rearrangement joins TRBV5-1 to TRBJ2-7, with a weak D call TRBD1 (6 bases). With 1 base removed from V and 4 bases from J, the gap between germline ends came to 15 bases. Germline values: CDR1 SGHRS, CDR2 YFSETQ. This CDR3 contains 15 residues. CDR3 loop: CASSLMQGSRYEQYF. CDR3 coding DNA: TGCGCCAGCAGCTTGATGCAGGGGAGTAGGTACGAGCAGTACTTC. The full variable domain, rest sourced from reference TRBV5-1 and TRBJ2-7, is KAGVTQTPRYLIKTRGQQVTLSCSPISGHRSVSWYQQTPGQGLQFLFEYFSETQRNKGNFPGRFSGRQFSNSRSEMNVSTLELGDSALYLCASSLMQGSRYEQYFGPGTRLTVT.

This clone appeared a few times. This chain uses TRBV2 with TRBJ1-3, with D uncertain. The CDR3 sequence is 16 residues long. CDR1 is SNHLY and CDR2 is FYNNEI in the germline V gene. V was shortened by 4 bases and J by 2 bases, with 15 bases between the two germline ends. As DNA, the CDR3 is TGTGCCAGCAGTGTCAGGATCATCTTGACTGGAAACACCATATATTTT. Translated, it gives CASSVRIILTGNTIYF. Variable domain in full (rest from reference TRBV2 and TRBJ1-3): EPEVTQTPSHQVTQMGQEVILRCVPISNHLYFYWYRQILGQKVEFLVSFYNNEISEKSEIFDDQFSVERPDGSNFTLKIRSTKLEDSAMYFCASSVRIILTGNTIYFGEGSWLTVV.

V usage is TRBV5-1 and J usage is TRBJ1-2; D remains unclear. Trimming pared 1 base from V and 4 bases from J, leaving 5 bases between. CDR3 size: 12 residues. Germline V CDR1 and CDR2: SGHRS, YFSETQ. For the CDR3, the DNA is TGCGCCAGCAGCTTGTCCCTCTATGGCTACACCTTC. Protein sequence: CASSLSLYGYTF. The full variable domain, in which reference TRBV5-1 and TRBJ1-2 provide the parts outside the CDR3, is KAGVTQTPRYLIKTRGQQVTLSCSPISGHRSVSWYQQTPGQGLQFLFEYFSETQRNKGNFPGRFSGRQFSNSRSEMNVSTLELGDSALYLCASSLSLYGYTFGSGTRLTVV.

V usage is TRBV4-1 and J usage is TRBJ2-3; D not certain. This CDR3 comprises 15 residues. Trimming removed 0 bases at V and 2 bases at J, with 9 bases between. CDR1 and CDR2 from the germline V gene are MGHRA and YSYEKL. The CDR3 region is CASSQEPEFTDTQYF. The CDR3 coding sequence is TGCGCCAGCAGCCAAGAGCCTGAGTTCACAGATACGCAGTATTTT.

Remarks on this clone: A read error may produce the germline difference seen at one junction end. This sequence joins TRBV10-2 and TRBJ2-7, with 9 bases identical to TRBD1. The length of the CDR3 is 16 residues. Germline assignment: CDR1 WSHSY and CDR2 SAAADI. CDR3 bases: TGCGCCGGCAGTGGTTTCGGACAGGGGACACTCTACGAGCAGTACTTC. Protein sequence: CAGSGFGQGTLYEQYF.

The chain couples TRBV6-5 to TRBJ1-1; TRBD1 is a possible D gene (6 bases). CDR1 is MNHEY, CDR2 SVGAGI, per germline. CDR3 length: 15 residues. With 7 bases removed from V and 1 base from J, the gap between germline ends came to 16 bases. This CDR3 is CASTPGTLGNTEAFF. CDR3 DNA: TGTGCCAGCACTCCCGGGACATTGGGGAACACTGAAGCTTTCTTT.

As to this clone: One junction end does not reproduce the germline sequence, and a read error may be involved. The V call is TRBV7-9, the J call TRBJ1-1; 7 bases are a match to TRBD1. Germline loops: CDR1 SEHNR, CDR2 FQNEAQ (reference sequence). The CDR3 sequence is 15 residues long. CDR3 region: CSSSSVDREETEAFF. Written as DNA, the CDR3 is TGTTCCAGCAGCTCTGTCGACAGGGAAGAAACTGAAGCTTTCTTT.

A few counts support this clone. This sequence joins TRBV6-6 and TRBJ2-7; 8 bases line up with TRBD1. Germline values: CDR1 MNHNY, CDR2 SVGAGI (reference sequence). V dropped 8 bases and J dropped 3; count of bases not matched to a gene: 9. The CDR3 has 14 amino acids. Written as DNA, the CDR3 is TGTGCCAGCGGCGACAGGGGCTCGCACTACGAGCAGTACTTC. Translating it yields CASGDRGSHYEQYF.

This chain uses TRBV6-5 with TRBJ1-1, with 9 bases matching TRBD1. Unmatched junction bases numbered 3, after V lost 2 bases and J lost 5 bases. This CDR3 has 14 amino acids. Germline V CDR1 and CDR2: MNHEY, SVGAGI. Written as DNA, the CDR3 is TGTGCCAGCAGTTACCCCGGGACAGGGACTGAAGCTTTCTTT. Protein product: CASSYPGTGTEAFF.

The chain carries TRBV9 and TRBJ2-3; 8 bases are a match to TRBD1. Germline V gives CDR1 SGDLS, CDR2 YYNGEE. The CDR3 contains 16 residues. V shed 4 bases, J shed 1 base, and the junction held 8 bases outside the gene matches. The CDR3 reads CASSPQGALGTDTQYF. The CDR3 DNA follows: TGTGCCAGCAGCCCGCAGGGGGCTTTAGGCACAGATACGCAGTATTTT.

The chain couples TRBV28 to TRBJ1-1; the D gene is possibly TRBD1 (5 bases). CDR3 size: 13 residues. Trimming shortened V by 7 bases and J by 1 base, and 10 bases separated the two germline ends. Germline lookup yields CDR1 MDHEN and CDR2 SYDVKM. The CDR3 loop reads CASMGRENTEAFF. In DNA, the CDR3 is TGTGCCAGCATGGGGCGGGAGAACACTGAAGCTTTCTTT.

V gene TRBV28 combines with J gene TRBJ2-5; TRBD1 agrees at 11 bases. The CDR3 extends over 15 amino acids. Germline loops: CDR1 MDHEN, CDR2 SYDVKM. J gave up 5 bases and V 2 bases, and 4 bases lay outside the gene matches. CDR3 bases: TGTGCCAGCAGTTTACTCCGGGACAGGGGGGAGACCCAGTACTTC. Translation: CASSLLRDRGETQYF.

This sequence joins TRBV9 and TRBJ2-1, with D possibly TRBD1 on 6 matching bases. Germline CDR1 and CDR2: SGDLS and YYNGEE. Trimming stripped 0 bases from V and 4 bases from J, with 11 bases between. The CDR3 sequence is 15 residues long. CDR3 loop: CASSVEAGDYNEQFF. The CDR3 DNA reads TGTGCCAGCAGCGTAGAGGCAGGGGATTACAATGAGCAGTTCTTC.

This chain connects TRBV27 to TRBJ2-1; TRBD1 matches 8 bases. Trimming at V came to 4 bases and at J to 8 bases, leaving 4 bases not matched to a gene. This CDR3 has 13 amino acids. Germline V gene lookup returns CDR1 MNHEY and CDR2 SMNVEV (reference sequence). Written as DNA, the CDR3 is TGTGCCAGCAGTTCGGACAGGGTCTATGAGCAGTTCTTC. Its protein product is CASSSDRVYEQFF.

This clone was counted a few times. This chain connects TRBV29-1 to TRBJ2-5; TRBD2 agrees at 7 bases. V gave up 4 bases and J gave up 5 bases; unmatched junction bases: 7. The CDR3 runs to 13 residues. Germline V lookup: CDR1 SQVTM, CDR2 ANQGSEA. The CDR3 region has the DNA TGCAGCGTTGGGGGGGGGTCAGGTGAGACCCAGTACTTC. This translates into CSVGGGSGETQYF.

The chain uses TRBV28 and TRBJ2-5; a weak D match, TRBD2 (6 bases). Trimming removed 4 bases from V and 5 bases from J, with 20 bases in between. The CDR3 extends over 16 amino acids. Looked up from germline, CDR1 is MDHEN and CDR2 is SYDVKM. The CDR3 nucleotides are TGTGCCAGCAGTTACCGGCCCGCGGGGCGGAGGGAGACCCAGTACTTC. This translates into CASSYRPAGRRETQYF.

Only a few counts were recorded for this clone. The V and J genes are TRBV27 and TRBJ2-5; TRBD1 matches 9 bases. The CDR3 sequence is 13 residues long. V lost 10 bases, J lost 5 bases, and 8 bases stayed unmatched. Germline V lookup: CDR1 MNHEY, CDR2 SMNVEV (reference sequence). CDR3 DNA sequence: TGTGCCACCCGACAGGGGGAAGGTGAGACCCAGTACTTC. Encoded protein: CATRQGEGETQYF.

This clone was observed once. The CDR3 nucleotides are TGCGCCAGCAGCCCTCCGGAGGCCTACGAGCAGTACTTC. It codes for CASSPPEAYEQYF. The chain uses TRBV5-1 and TRBJ2-7, with D possibly being TRBD2 (5 bases). Between the trimmed V and J ends, which lost 4 bases and 2 bases, there was a span of 10 bases. CDR1 and CDR2 from the germline V gene are SGHRS and YFSETQ. The CDR3 loop spans 13 amino acids.

The count of this clone is one. V gene TRBV7-9 combines with J gene TRBJ2-2; 10 bases line up with TRBD2. CDR1 and CDR2 (germline): SEHNR, FQNEAQ (reference sequence). The CDR3 contains 16 residues. V lost 3 bases, J lost 0 bases, and 1 base stayed unmatched. CDR3 region: CASSFSGRSNTGELFF. CDR3 DNA: TGTGCCAGCAGCTTTAGCGGGAGGTCGAACACCGGGGAGCTGTTTTTT.